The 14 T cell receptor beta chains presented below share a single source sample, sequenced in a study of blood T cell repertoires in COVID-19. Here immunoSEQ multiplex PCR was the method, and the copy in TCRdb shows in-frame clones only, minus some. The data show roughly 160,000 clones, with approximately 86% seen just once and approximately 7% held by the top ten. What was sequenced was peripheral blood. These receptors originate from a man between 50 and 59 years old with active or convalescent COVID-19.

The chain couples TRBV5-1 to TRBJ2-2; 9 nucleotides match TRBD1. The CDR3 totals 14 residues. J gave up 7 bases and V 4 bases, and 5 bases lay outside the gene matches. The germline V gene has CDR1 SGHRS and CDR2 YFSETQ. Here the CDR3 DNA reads TGCGCCAGCAGCCTGGGGACAGGGAACGGGGAGCTGTTTTTT. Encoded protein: CASSLGTGNGELFF.

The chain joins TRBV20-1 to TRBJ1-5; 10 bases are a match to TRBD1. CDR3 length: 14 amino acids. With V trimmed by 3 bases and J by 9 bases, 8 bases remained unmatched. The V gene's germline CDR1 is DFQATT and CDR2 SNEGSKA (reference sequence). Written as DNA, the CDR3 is TGCAGTGCTAGTGGGACAGGGGCCGCGGGGCCCCAGCATTTT. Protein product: CSASGTGAAGPQHF.

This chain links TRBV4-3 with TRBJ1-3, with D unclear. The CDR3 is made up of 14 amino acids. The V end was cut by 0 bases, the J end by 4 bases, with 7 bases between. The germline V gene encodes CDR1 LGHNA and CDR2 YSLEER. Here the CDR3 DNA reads TGCGCCAGCAGCCAAGACGGCGGGGGAAACACCATATATTTT. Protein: CASSQDGGGNTIYF.

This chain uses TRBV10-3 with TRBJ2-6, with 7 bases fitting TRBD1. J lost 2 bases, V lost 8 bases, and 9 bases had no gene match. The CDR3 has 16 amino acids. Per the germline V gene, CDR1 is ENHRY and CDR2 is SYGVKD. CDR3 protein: CAIPGQSEAGANVLTF. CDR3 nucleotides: TGTGCCATCCCGGGACAGTCGGAGGCTGGGGCCAACGTCCTGACTTTC.

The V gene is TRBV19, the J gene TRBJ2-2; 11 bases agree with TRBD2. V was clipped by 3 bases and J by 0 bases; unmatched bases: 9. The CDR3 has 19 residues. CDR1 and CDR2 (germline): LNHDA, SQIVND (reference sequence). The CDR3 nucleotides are TGTGCCAGTAGTATTTACGGTAGCGGGAGGGTCACGAACACCGGGGAGCTGTTTTTT. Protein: CASSIYGSGRVTNTGELFF.

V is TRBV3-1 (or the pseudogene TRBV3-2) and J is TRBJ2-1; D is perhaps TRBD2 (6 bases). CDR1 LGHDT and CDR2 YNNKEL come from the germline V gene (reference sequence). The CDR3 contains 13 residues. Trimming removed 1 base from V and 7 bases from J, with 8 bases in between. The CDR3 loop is CASSQAGGNEQFF. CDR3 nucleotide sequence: TGTGCCAGCAGCCAAGCAGGAGGGAATGAGCAGTTCTTC.

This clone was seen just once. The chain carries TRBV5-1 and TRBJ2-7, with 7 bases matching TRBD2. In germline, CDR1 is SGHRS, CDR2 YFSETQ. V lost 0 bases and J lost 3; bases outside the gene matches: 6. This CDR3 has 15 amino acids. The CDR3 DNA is TGCGCCAGCAGCTTGGTAGCTAGCGGAGGCTACGAGCAGTACTTC. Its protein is CASSLVASGGYEQYF.

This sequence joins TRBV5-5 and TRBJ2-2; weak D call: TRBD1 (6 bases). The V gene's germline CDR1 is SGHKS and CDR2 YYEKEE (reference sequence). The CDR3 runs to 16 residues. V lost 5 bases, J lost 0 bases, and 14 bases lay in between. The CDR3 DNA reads TGTGCCAGCAGTCAATCTGGGGGCGCGAACACCGGGGAGCTGTTTTTT. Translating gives CASSQSGGANTGELFF.

CDR3 DNA: TGTGCCAGCAGTTACTCCGGGACAGGGCCCGATGAGCAGTTCTTC. This sequence encodes CASSYSGTGPDEQFF. The chain employs TRBV6-5 and TRBJ2-1; TRBD1 matches 9 bases. Losses at the gene ends were 0 bases for V and 8 bases for J; bases not matched to a gene: 5. The CDR3 sequence is 15 residues long. CDR1 is MNHEY and CDR2 is SVGAGI in the germline V gene.

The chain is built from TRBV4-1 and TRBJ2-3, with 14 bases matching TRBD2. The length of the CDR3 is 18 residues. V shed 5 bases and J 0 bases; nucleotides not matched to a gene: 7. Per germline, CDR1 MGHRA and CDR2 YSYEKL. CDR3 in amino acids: CASSAPGLAGVSTDTQYF. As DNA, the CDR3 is TGCGCCAGCAGCGCCCCGGGACTAGCGGGGGTAAGCACAGATACGCAGTATTTT.

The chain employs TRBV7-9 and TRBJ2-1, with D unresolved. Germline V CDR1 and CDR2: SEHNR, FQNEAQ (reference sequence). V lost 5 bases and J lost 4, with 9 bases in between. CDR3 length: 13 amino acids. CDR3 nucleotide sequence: TGTGCCAGCAGCGATACAGATTACAATGAGCAGTTCTTC. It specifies CASSDTDYNEQFF.

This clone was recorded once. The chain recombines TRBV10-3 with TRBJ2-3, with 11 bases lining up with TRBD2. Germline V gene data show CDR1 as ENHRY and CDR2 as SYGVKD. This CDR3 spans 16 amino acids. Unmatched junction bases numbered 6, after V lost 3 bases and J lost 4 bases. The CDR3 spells CAISERLAGTSDTQYF. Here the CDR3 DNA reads TGTGCCATCAGTGAACGACTAGCGGGAACCTCAGATACGCAGTATTTT.

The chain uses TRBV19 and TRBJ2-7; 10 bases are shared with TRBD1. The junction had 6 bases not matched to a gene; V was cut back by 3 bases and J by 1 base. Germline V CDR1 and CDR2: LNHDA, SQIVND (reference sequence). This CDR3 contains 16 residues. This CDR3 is CASSIRGTGVSYEQYF. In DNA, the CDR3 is TGTGCCAGTAGTATCCGCGGGACAGGGGTATCCTACGAGCAGTACTTC.

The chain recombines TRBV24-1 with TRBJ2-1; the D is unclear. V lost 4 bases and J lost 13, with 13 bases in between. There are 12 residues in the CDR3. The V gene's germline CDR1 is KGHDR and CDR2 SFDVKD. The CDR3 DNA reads TGTGCCACCAGTGACCCGGGTTATAAACAGTTCTTC. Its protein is CATSDPGYKQFF.